The 3 T cell receptor beta chains given below trace back to one sample, sequenced in a study of cytomegalovirus exposure and HLA in healthy donors. Use of 60 Vbeta and 13 Jbeta primers characterized the PCR. The method was immunoSEQ multiplex PCR; TCRdb's version includes in-frame clones alone and lacks a portion of them. The data hold 130,000 or so clones, with 75% to 80% observed a single time. Material: PBMCs. These receptors were taken from a female donor in good health and CMV-seronegative.

This clone was counted a single time. The rearrangement joins TRBV9 to TRBJ2-7, with D hard to call. CDR3 size: 15 residues. CDR1 and CDR2 (germline): SGDLS, YYNGEE. V dropped 3 bases and J dropped 2 bases, with 15 bases sitting between them. The CDR3 DNA reads TGTGCCAGCAGCGCTGGTCAGTCACCCGCCTACGAGCAGTACTTC. This gives the protein CASSAGQSPAYEQYF.

V usage is TRBV15 and J usage is TRBJ2-1; D not resolved. Germline CDR1 is LNHNV and CDR2 is YYDKDF (reference sequence). Deletions cut 0 bases from V and 12 bases from J, with 12 bases between. CDR3 size: 13 residues. The CDR3: CATSRDSSSRQFF. The DNA for the CDR3 is TGTGCCACCAGCAGAGATTCAAGCTCTCGGCAGTTCTTC.

V and J are TRBV7-6 and TRBJ2-1, with 9 bases lining up with TRBD2. Germline V gives CDR1 SGHVS, CDR2 FNYEAQ. Unmatched junction bases numbered 3, after V lost 0 bases and J lost 0 bases. This CDR3 contains 17 residues. For the CDR3, the DNA is TGTGCCAGCAGCTTAGCGAGGACTAGCGTCTCCTACAATGAGCAGTTCTTC. As protein: CASSLARTSVSYNEQFF.